Below, 30 T cell receptor beta chains from the same sample are listed, as sequenced in a study of T cells expressing NK-cell markers (dated by TCRdb to 2020 to 2022). The library was obtained by 5' RACE. The data were produced on an Illumina HiSeq 2000. With the reads reprocessed by TCRdb, a single entry stands for each CDR3 protein sequence and no DNA is reported. This specimen's table enumerates some 460,000 distinct CDR3 sequences. 1.4% to 1.5% of the sample is taken by the ten largest. Material for sequencing was blood T cells: a sorted CD56 or NKG2C T cell subset, CD4+ or CD8+ T cells, or bulk PBMC T cells (not recorded which). These receptors were taken from a woman between 45 and 65 years old in good health. Donor details come from another sample of the same person, matched by shared clones.

The CDR3 loop is CASSPGHGGATEAFF. The V and J genes are TRBV5-1 and TRBJ1-1; without DNA, the TCRdb call of TRBD1 cannot be checked. This CDR3 region has 15 residues. The germline CDR1 and CDR2 sequences are SGHRS and YFSETQ.

This chain connects TRBV3-1 to TRBJ1-3. This CDR3 is built from 15 residues. In germline, CDR1 is LGHDT, CDR2 YNNKEL (reference sequence). The chain's CDR3 is CASSQGGFSGNTIYF.

The rearrangement joins TRBV10-3 to TRBJ1-5. The CDR3 is 15 amino acids. CDR1 and CDR2 from the germline V gene are ENHRY and SYGVKD. CDR3 amino acids: CAISDIRDSNQPQHF.

This chain uses TRBV5-1 with TRBJ2-6; no DNA is available, so the TRBD1 call from TCRdb remains unchecked. There are 16 residues in the CDR3. Germline values: CDR1 SGHRS, CDR2 YFSETQ. CDR3 sequence reads: CASSKDRVPGANVLTF.

This chain links TRBV24-1 with TRBJ1-5. Germline CDR1 is KGHDR and CDR2 is SFDVKD. CDR3 length: 14 residues. The CDR3 here is CATSDSGSNQPQHF.

This chain connects TRBV7-2 to TRBJ2-2; TCRdb indicates TRBD1, and absent DNA this call remains unverified. Germline V CDR1 and CDR2: SGHTA, FQGNSA. CDR3 length equals 16 residues. The CDR3 here is CASSSRGTGNTGELFF. The full variable domain, in which reference TRBV7-2 and TRBJ2-2 provide the parts outside the CDR3, is GAGVSQSPSNKVTEKGKDVELRCDPISGHTALYWYRQSLGQGLEFLIYFQGNSAPDKSGLPSDRFSAERTGGSVSTLTIQRTQQEDSAVYLCASSSRGTGNTGELFFGEGSRLTVL.

The V gene is TRBV24-1, the J gene TRBJ2-3. Per germline, CDR1 KGHDR and CDR2 SFDVKD. The CDR3 runs 17 residues. CDR3 protein: CATSDEGTVGNRDTQYF.

This chain joins TRBV3-1 and TRBJ1-1; TCRdb lists TRBD1, though no DNA is available to test this call. Germline V CDR1 and CDR2: LGHDT, YNNKEL (reference sequence). This CDR3 contains 12 residues. CDR3 protein: CASSLRQAKAFF.

The rearrangement uses TRBV5-1 and TRBJ2-2. Germline-derived CDR1 and CDR2 are SGHRS and YFSETQ. The CDR3 runs 15 residues. CDR3 sequence: CASSLASNVNGELFF.

The chain links TRBV7-2 to TRBJ2-3; TCRdb picks TRBD2, but there is no DNA to check that call. Germline V gene data show CDR1 as SGHTA and CDR2 as FQGNSA. The length of the CDR3 is 15 residues. The CDR3 loop reads CASRRLAGSTDTQYF.

This chain uses TRBV4-1 with TRBJ2-2; no DNA is available, so the TRBD2 call from TCRdb remains unchecked. There are 18 residues in the CDR3. The germline V gene encodes CDR1 MGHRA and CDR2 YSYEKL. CDR3 sequence: CASSPAVAGGIYAGELFF.

The chain employs TRBV20-1 and TRBJ1-2; TCRdb outputs TRBD1, but without DNA this stays unchecked. This CDR3 comprises 13 residues. The germline V gene has CDR1 DFQATT and CDR2 SNEGSKA (reference sequence). The CDR3 is CSAMGQGANGYTF.

This chain uses TRBV4-2 with TRBJ2-1; with no DNA, the TCRdb D assignment of TRBD2 cannot be verified. Per germline, CDR1 LGHNA and CDR2 YNFKEQ. The CDR3 loop spans 16 amino acids. The chain's CDR3 is CASSQLLAGAGNEQFF.

The chain uses TRBV12-3 or TRBV12-4 and TRBJ2-3; TCRdb reports TRBD1, a call that lacks DNA to check it against. This CDR3 contains 15 residues. This chain's CDR3 is CASSFGQGLIDTQYF.

The V gene is TRBV6-5, the J gene TRBJ2-7; the TRBD2 assignment by TCRdb is unverifiable without DNA. The CDR3 spans 15 residues. Germline CDR1 reads MNHEY; CDR2 reads SVGAGI. CDR3 sequence reads: CASRRMRESSYEQYF.

The chain is built from TRBV27 and TRBJ2-1; without DNA, the TCRdb call of TRBD2 cannot be checked. The CDR3 length is 19 residues. Germline CDR1 MNHEY, CDR2 SMNVEV (reference sequence). The chain's CDR3 is CASIPGPLSGRAWFDEQFF.

The rearrangement joins TRBV11-2 to TRBJ2-1. Germline lookup yields CDR1 SGHAT and CDR2 FQNNGV. The CDR3 sequence is 12 residues long. Here the CDR3 reads CASSLNWDEQFF.

V gene TRBV6-2 or TRBV6-3 combines with J gene TRBJ2-1; TCRdb names TRBD2, which stays unverified in the absence of DNA. The CDR3 is 14 residues long. CDR1 MNHEY and CDR2 SVGEGT come from the germline V gene. Here the CDR3 reads CASSYLAGFNEQFF.

The J gene is TRBJ2-1, the V gene TRBV19; there is no DNA to check the TCRdb D call of TRBD2. This CDR3 comprises 12 residues. Germline assignment: CDR1 LNHDA and CDR2 SQIVND (reference sequence). CDR3: CASSSSQNEQFF.

The gene calls are TRBV6-2 or TRBV6-3 and TRBJ2-1; TCRdb's D call, TRBD2, is unchecked because there is no DNA. The germline gives CDR1 MNHEY, CDR2 SVGEGT. This CDR3 has 14 amino acids. The CDR3 loop reads CASSSLVAYNEQFF.

The chain carries TRBV28 and TRBJ2-2; TCRdb names TRBD1, which stays unverified in the absence of DNA. CDR1 is MDHEN, CDR2 SYDVKM, per germline. The CDR3 sequence is 14 residues long. The CDR3 region is CASTSGTGAGELFF.

J is TRBJ1-4 and V is TRBV5-1; as DNA is missing, the TRBD1 call by TCRdb cannot be tested. The CDR3 extends over 15 amino acids. Germline V lookup: CDR1 SGHRS, CDR2 YFSETQ. CDR3 amino acids: CASSRDISGLGKLFF. Based on the CDR3 plus reference TRBV5-1 and TRBJ1-4, the full variable domain is KAGVTQTPRYLIKTRGQQVTLSCSPISGHRSVSWYQQTPGQGLQFLFEYFSETQRNKGNFPGRFSGRQFSNSRSEMNVSTLELGDSALYLCASSRDISGLGKLFFGSGTQLSVL.

CDR3 loop: CSVAWQLDTEAFF. The V gene is TRBV29-1, the J gene TRBJ1-1. From germline, CDR1 is SQVTM and CDR2 ANQGSEA. This CDR3 region has 13 residues. Full variable domain (remainder filled in from reference TRBV29-1 and TRBJ1-1): SAVISQKPSRDICQRGTSLTIQCQVDSQVTMMFWYRQQPGQSLTLIATANQGSEATYESGFVIDKFPISRPNLTFSTLTVSNMSPEDSSIYLCSVAWQLDTEAFFGQGTRLTVV.

This rearrangement joins TRBV6-6 to TRBJ2-1; the D gene TCRdb calls, TRBD1, cannot be checked with no DNA. Germline V CDR1 and CDR2: MNHNY, SVGAGI (reference sequence). The CDR3 consists of 16 residues. CDR3 residues: CASSYSVGTLYNEQFF.

This chain links TRBV4-1 with TRBJ2-4. CDR1 is MGHRA and CDR2 is YSYEKL in the germline V gene. The CDR3 sequence is 16 residues long. This chain's CDR3 is CASSQASVTAKNIQYF.

The chain carries TRBV14 and TRBJ2-1. In germline, CDR1 is SGHDN, CDR2 FVKESK. This CDR3 spans 14 amino acids. The CDR3 here is CASSRDYEYNEQFF.

J is TRBJ2-5 and V is TRBV5-1; TCRdb calls TRBD2, which cannot be checked without DNA. CDR3 length: 15 residues. Germline CDR1 reads SGHRS; CDR2 reads YFSETQ. CDR3 residues: CASGPSGLAFETQYF.

The chain joins TRBV7-9 to TRBJ2-3; TCRdb designates TRBD2, a call that cannot be tested without DNA. From germline, CDR1 is SEHNR and CDR2 FQNEAQ (reference sequence). The CDR3 extends over 16 amino acids. The CDR3 is CASSLKTSGYTDTQYF.

The rearrangement links TRBV20-1 to TRBJ2-3; the D call of TRBD1 rests on TCRdb alone, since no DNA is present to check it. The CDR3 contains 15 residues. The germline V gene encodes CDR1 DFQATT and CDR2 SNEGSKA (reference sequence). The CDR3 loop is CSAYDRGSGTDTQYF.

The chain couples TRBV19 to TRBJ2-5; TCRdb calls TRBD2, which cannot be checked without DNA. This CDR3 is 14 amino acids long. Germline V gene sequence: CDR1 LNHDA, CDR2 SQIVND (reference sequence). The CDR3 loop reads CASSLAGGTETQYF. The full variable domain, completed using reference TRBV19 and TRBJ2-5, is DGGITQSPKYLFRKEGQNVTLSCEQNLNHDAMYWYRQDPGQGLRLIYYSQIVNDFQKGDIAEGYSVSREKKESFPLTVTSAQKNPTAFYLCASSLAGGTETQYFGPGTRLLVL.